The 19 T cell receptor beta chains given below trace back to one sample, sequenced in a study of blood T cell repertoires in COVID-19. Assay used: immunoSEQ multiplex PCR; TCRdb lists only in-frame clones, some missing. The repertoire has about 220,000 clones, roughly four fifths of them found once; the top ten carry less than 6%. Sample: peripheral blood. The receptors come from a woman aged 70-85 years with COVID-19, enrolled during active disease.

The V call is TRBV7-2, the J call TRBJ1-2; TRBD1 aligns across 8 bases. From germline, CDR1 is SGHTA and CDR2 FQGNSA. Germline trimming cut 1 base from V and 3 bases from J; bases unmatched to any gene: 4. CDR3 size: 15 residues. The DNA for the CDR3 is TGTGCCAGCAGCTTAGTCGCAGGGGGCGACTATGGCTACACCTTC. This codes for CASSLVAGGDYGYTF.

This clone was seen a handful of times. The chain recombines TRBV27 with TRBJ1-4, with D hard to call. Trimming left V 7 bases short and J 4 bases short, with 13 bases between. Germline CDR1 and CDR2: MNHEY and SMNVEV (reference sequence). CDR3 length: 14 amino acids. The CDR3 DNA sequence: TGTGCCAGCACGACGAGCGCGCTTAATGAAAAACTGTTTTTT. Translating gives CASTTSALNEKLFF.

This chain links TRBV5-1 with TRBJ2-5, with TRBD2 identical over 7 bases. CDR1 and CDR2 (germline): SGHRS, YFSETQ. CDR3 length: 16 amino acids. J gave up 4 bases and V 2 bases, and 11 bases lay outside the gene matches. DNA for the CDR3: TGCGCCAGCAGCTTAAGCGGGGCGGGCCCTTCAGAGACCCAGTACTTC. Translation gives CASSLSGAGPSETQYF.

The V call is TRBV7-9, the J call TRBJ1-4; D not resolved. CDR3 size: 15 residues. V was trimmed by 0 bases and J by 8 bases, leaving 13 bases between them. Germline CDR1 and CDR2: SEHNR and FQNEAQ (reference sequence). CDR3 residues: CASSLARGLGEKLFF. DNA for the CDR3: TGTGCCAGCAGCTTAGCCAGAGGGCTTGGGGAAAAACTGTTTTTT.

The chain carries TRBV2 and TRBJ2-7, with TRBD1 identical over 10 bases. Germline CDR1 reads SNHLY; CDR2 reads FYNNEI. The CDR3 spans 13 residues. The J segment lost 3 bases and the V segment lost 7 bases, leaving 3 bases of the junction unmatched. The CDR3 DNA is TGTGCCAGCATCCGGGACAGGGGCTACGAGCAGTACTTC. Amino acid sequence: CASIRDRGYEQYF.

The chain joins TRBV19 to TRBJ2-7, with a weak D call TRBD1 (5 bases). The CDR3 length is 14 residues. V shed 6 bases and J shed 1 base, with 13 bases lying between them. Germline-derived CDR1 and CDR2 are LNHDA and SQIVND (reference sequence). The CDR3 sequence is CASSDRQSSYEQYF. As DNA, the CDR3 is TGTGCCAGTAGCGACAGACAATCGTCCTACGAGCAGTACTTC.

CDR3 sequence reads: CASSLRGGGNQPQHF. The CDR3 DNA reads TGTGCCAGCAGTTTACGTGGGGGGGGCAATCAGCCCCAGCATTTT. The gene calls are TRBV28 and TRBJ1-5; D is possibly TRBD1 (5 bases). CDR1 MDHEN and CDR2 SYDVKM come from the germline V gene. V was cut by 2 bases and J by 2 bases, with 10 bases left in between. The length of the CDR3 is 15 residues. The variable domain in full, with the rest retrieved from reference TRBV28 and TRBJ1-5, is DVKVTQSSRYLVKRTGEKVFLECVQDMDHENMFWYRQDPGLGLRLIYFSYDVKMKEKGDIPEGYSVSREKKERFSLILESASTNQTSMYLCASSLRGGGNQPQHFGDGTRLSIL.

V and J are TRBV6-2 or TRBV6-3 and TRBJ1-2; the D is unclear. The germline V gene encodes CDR1 MNHEY and CDR2 SVGEGT. The CDR3 contains 12 residues. Trimming removed 2 bases at V and 3 bases at J, with 4 bases between. The CDR3 reads CASSYDYYGYTF. The CDR3 nucleotides read TGTGCCAGCAGTTACGACTACTATGGCTACACCTTC.

This chain connects TRBV7-2 to TRBJ1-2, with TRBD1 as a possible D gene (5 bases). Per germline, CDR1 SGHTA and CDR2 FQGNSA. V was shortened by 2 bases and J by 4 bases, with 11 bases between the two germline ends. This CDR3 comprises 14 residues. The CDR3: CASSLLQVIYGYTF. The CDR3 bases are TGTGCCAGCAGCTTATTACAGGTTATCTATGGCTACACCTTC. Combining the CDR3 with reference TRBV7-2 and TRBJ1-2 gives the whole variable domain GAGVSQSPSNKVTEKGKDVELRCDPISGHTALYWYRQSLGQGLEFLIYFQGNSAPDKSGLPSDRFSAERTGGSVSTLTIQRTQQEDSAVYLCASSLLQVIYGYTFGSGTRLTVV.

In the case of this clone: Just one base apart from a much larger clone, this may be a read error. The chain uses TRBV5-1 and TRBJ1-1; no clear D. This CDR3 spans 14 amino acids. Per the germline V gene, CDR1 is SGHRS and CDR2 is YFSETQ. CDR3 DNA sequence: TGCACCAGCAGCTTGACGGGAGGGAACACTGAAGCTTTCTTT. Protein product: CTSSLTGGNTEAFF. Supplemented by reference TRBV5-1 and TRBJ1-1, the full variable domain reads KAGVTQTPRYLIKTRGQQVTLSCSPISGHRSVSWYQQTPGQGLQFLFEYFSETQRNKGNFPGRFSGRQFSNSRSEMNVSTLELGDSALYLCTSSLTGGNTEAFFGQGTRLTVV.

This chain joins TRBV28 and TRBJ1-3; D unresolved. Germline V CDR1 and CDR2: MDHEN, SYDVKM. V was pared by 5 bases and J by 4 bases, with 15 bases between. The CDR3 totals 15 residues. CDR3 sequence: CASSQNIALGNTIYF. The CDR3 DNA is TGTGCCAGCAGTCAGAACATAGCTCTAGGAAACACCATATATTTT.

The rearrangement links TRBV24-1 to TRBJ2-1, with D possibly TRBD1 on 6 matching bases. This CDR3 is 16 amino acids long. V dropped 3 bases and J dropped 1 base, with 12 bases sitting between them. Germline V lookup: CDR1 KGHDR, CDR2 SFDVKD. This CDR3 reads CATSDVTGTSYNEQFF. In nucleotides, the CDR3 is TGTGCCACCAGTGATGTGACAGGAACATCCTACAATGAGCAGTTCTTC.

The rearrangement uses TRBV28 and TRBJ2-7; 8 bases match TRBD1. Germline V gene sequence: CDR1 MDHEN, CDR2 SYDVKM. The CDR3 extends over 13 amino acids. The trim removed 6 bases at V and 3 bases at J, leaving 4 bases unmatched. This CDR3 reads CASSNGQGYEQYF. The CDR3 nucleotides are TGTGCCAGCAGCAACGGACAGGGCTACGAGCAGTACTTC. The whole variable domain, filled in from reference TRBV28 and TRBJ2-7, reads DVKVTQSSRYLVKRTGEKVFLECVQDMDHENMFWYRQDPGLGLRLIYFSYDVKMKEKGDIPEGYSVSREKKERFSLILESASTNQTSMYLCASSNGQGYEQYFGPGTRLTVT.

This rearrangement joins TRBV6-2 or TRBV6-3 to TRBJ2-4; TRBD1 matches at 8 bases. Looked up from germline, CDR1 is MNHEY and CDR2 is SVGEGT. The CDR3 length is 15 residues. V gave up 5 bases and J gave up 6 bases; unmatched junction bases: 9. CDR3: CASSTSGGRRNIQYF. The CDR3 DNA follows: TGTGCCAGCAGTACCTCAGGGGGCAGACGAAACATTCAGTACTTC.

CDR3 loop: CASSETGTSRDTQYF. The CDR3 DNA reads TGTGCCAGCTCAGAGACCGGGACTAGCCGGGATACGCAGTATTTT. J is TRBJ2-3 and V is TRBV18, with 9 positions matching TRBD2. There are 15 residues in the CDR3. Germline V lookup: CDR1 KGHSH, CDR2 LQKENI. V trimming: 5 bases; J trimming: 6 bases; junction bases outside the gene matches: 9.

V usage is TRBV30 and J usage is TRBJ1-2; no firm D call. In germline, CDR1 is GTSNPN, CDR2 SVGIG (reference sequence). Trimming cost V 2 bases and J 4 bases, with 8 bases left between them. This CDR3 is built from 12 residues. CDR3 sequence (DNA): TGTGCCTGGAGTAGCGGAACCTATGGCTACACCTTC. Protein product: CAWSSGTYGYTF.

DNA for the CDR3: TGTGCCAGCAGCGCGATGGGGGGCGGGAGAATCGAGCTGTTTTTT. Translation gives CASSAMGGGRIELFF. The chain has TRBV11-3 and TRBJ2-2; tentatively, D is TRBD2 (7 bases). This CDR3 has 15 residues. The germline V gene has CDR1 SGHNT and CDR2 YENEEA. Trimming took 5 bases from V and 11 from J, leaving 21 bases between them.

This chain uses TRBV6-1 with TRBJ2-3; 9 bases fit TRBD2. The CDR3 totals 16 residues. Germline V gives CDR1 MNHNS, CDR2 SASEGT. V shed 1 base and J 4 bases; nucleotides not matched to a gene: 6. The CDR3 DNA sequence: TGTGCCAGCAGTGAAGGGGTTAGCGGGAGCGCAGATACGCAGTATTTT. Its protein product is CASSEGVSGSADTQYF.

The rearrangement joins TRBV21-1 to TRBJ1-3. TRBV21-1 is a recognized pseudogene. The CDR3 consists of 11 residues. The CDR3 DNA follows: TGTGCCAGCAGCAGGGGAGGGACGTTCTATTTT. It yields the protein CASSRGGTFYF.